Described below is a single T cell receptor (beta chain) sequence and its context. Its antigen target is currently unknown. No per-base quality is available; no much larger clone lies one base away. The record originates from a study of T cell changes during pregnancy in multiple sclerosis (dated by TCRdb to the late 2010s). Background for the entire study: In women with multiple sclerosis, the researchers looked at how the T cell repertoire shifted as pregnancy progressed.

Library preparation used the immunoSEQ multiplex PCR assay. The table was pulled from immuneACCESS by TCRdb, which kept in-frame rearrangements only. Such tables lose some clones; where checked, under half of the loss comes from unresolved V genes, and the rest has no known cause. The sample table shows 45,000 to 55,000 clones, and 92% are seen once. The ten largest clones represent approximately 0.18% of the sample. CDR3 length: 14 amino acids, cysteine to phenylalanine. Just the 42-base CDR3 DNA is kept, in frame starting at base 1. Sequences SGHRS (CDR1) and YFSETQ (CDR2) are obtained from the germline V gene. At the junction V is shortened by 2 bases and J by 2 bases, with 9 bases in between.

The sequence derives from a female donor in good health, enrolled as a control in a pregnancy study. The rearranged segments are TRBV5-1 and TRBJ2-3; a tentative D match to TRBD1 spans 6 bases. The material sequenced was CD4+ T cells from peripheral blood mononuclear cells, taken after pregnancy. Read as DNA, the sequence is TGCGCCAGCAGCTTACAGGGCGTCACAGATACGCAGTATTTT. Its protein product is CASSLQGVTDTQYF. Here the CDR3 is joined to the reference TRBV5-1 and TRBJ2-3 genes, and the full variable domain is: KAGVTQTPRYLIKTRGQQVTLSCSPISGHRSVSWYQQTPGQGLQFLFEYFSETQRNKGNFPGRFSGRQFSNSRSEMNVSTLELGDSALYLCASSLQGVTDTQYFGPGTRLTVL.